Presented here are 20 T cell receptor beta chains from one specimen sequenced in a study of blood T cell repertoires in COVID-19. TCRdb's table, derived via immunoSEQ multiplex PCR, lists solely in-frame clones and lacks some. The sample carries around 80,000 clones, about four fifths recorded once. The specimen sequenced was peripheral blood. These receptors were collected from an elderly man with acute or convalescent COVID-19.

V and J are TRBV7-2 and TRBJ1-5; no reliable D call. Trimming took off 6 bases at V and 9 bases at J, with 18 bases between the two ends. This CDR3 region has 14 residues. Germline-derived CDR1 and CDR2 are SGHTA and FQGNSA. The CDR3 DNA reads TGTGCCAGCAGGATAACGTCTTCCAAAGCGCCCCAGCATTTT. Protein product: CASRITSSKAPQHF.

CDR3 sequence reads: CASSAQQSNTEAFF. CDR3 in DNA: TGTGCCAGCAGCGCCCAACAATCTAACACTGAAGCTTTCTTT. The V gene is TRBV11-2, the J gene TRBJ1-1, with D uncertain. This CDR3 contains 14 residues. V lost 5 bases and J 2 bases, leaving 12 bases between the germline ends. Germline V gene lookup returns CDR1 SGHAT and CDR2 FQNNGV.

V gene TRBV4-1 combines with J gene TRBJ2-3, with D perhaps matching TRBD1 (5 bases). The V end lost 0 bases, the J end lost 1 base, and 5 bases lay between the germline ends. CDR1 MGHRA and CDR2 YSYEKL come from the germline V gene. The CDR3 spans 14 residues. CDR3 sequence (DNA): TGCGCCAGCAGCCAAGACAGGGGCACAGATACGCAGTATTTT. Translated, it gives CASSQDRGTDTQYF.

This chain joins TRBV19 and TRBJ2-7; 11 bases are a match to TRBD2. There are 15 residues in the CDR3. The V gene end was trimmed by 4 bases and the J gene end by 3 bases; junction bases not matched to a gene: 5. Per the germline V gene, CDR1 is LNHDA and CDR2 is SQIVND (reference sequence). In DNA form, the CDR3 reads TGTGCCAGTAGTACTCTAGCGGGGGGCAACTACGAGCAGTACTTC. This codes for CASSTLAGGNYEQYF.

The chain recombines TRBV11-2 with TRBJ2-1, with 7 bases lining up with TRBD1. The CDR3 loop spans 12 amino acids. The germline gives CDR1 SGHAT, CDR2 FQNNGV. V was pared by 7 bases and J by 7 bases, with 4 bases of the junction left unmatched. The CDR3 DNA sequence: TGTGCCAGCAACAGGGGCGGGAATGAGCAGTTCTTC. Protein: CASNRGGNEQFF.

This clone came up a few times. The CDR3 DNA reads as TGTGCCAGCAGCAGGATCCGGGGAAACACTGAAGCTTTCTTT. As protein: CASSRIRGNTEAFF. This sequence joins TRBV7-2 and TRBJ1-1; D not resolved. The ends were cut back, 5 bases at V and 2 bases at J, with 12 bases in the middle. From germline, CDR1 is SGHTA and CDR2 FQGNSA. This CDR3 region has 14 residues. Filled out from reference TRBV7-2 and TRBJ1-1, the complete variable domain reads GAGVSQSPSNKVTEKGKDVELRCDPISGHTALYWYRQSLGQGLEFLIYFQGNSAPDKSGLPSDRFSAERTGGSVSTLTIQRTQQEDSAVYLCASSRIRGNTEAFFGQGTRLTVV.

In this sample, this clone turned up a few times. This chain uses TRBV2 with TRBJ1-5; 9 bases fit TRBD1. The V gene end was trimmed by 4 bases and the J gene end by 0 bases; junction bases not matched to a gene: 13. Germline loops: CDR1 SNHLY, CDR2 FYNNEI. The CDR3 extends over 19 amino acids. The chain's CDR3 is CASSAPGQGSFHSNQPQHF. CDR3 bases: TGTGCCAGCAGTGCTCCGGGACAGGGATCGTTCCATAGCAATCAGCCCCAGCATTTT.

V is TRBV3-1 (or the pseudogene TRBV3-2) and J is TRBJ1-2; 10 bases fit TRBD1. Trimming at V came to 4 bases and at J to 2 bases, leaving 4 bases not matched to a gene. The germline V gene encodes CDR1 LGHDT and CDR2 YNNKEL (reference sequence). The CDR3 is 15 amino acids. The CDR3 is CASSPGTGENYGYTF. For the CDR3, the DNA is TGTGCCAGCAGCCCAGGGACAGGGGAAAACTATGGCTACACCTTC.

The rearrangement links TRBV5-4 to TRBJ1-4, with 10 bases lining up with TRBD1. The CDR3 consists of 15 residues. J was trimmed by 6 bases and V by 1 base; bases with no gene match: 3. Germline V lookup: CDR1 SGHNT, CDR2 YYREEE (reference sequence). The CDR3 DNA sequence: TGTGCCAGCAGCTTGCCCGGGACAGGGGATGAAAAACTGTTTTTT. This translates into CASSLPGTGDEKLFF.

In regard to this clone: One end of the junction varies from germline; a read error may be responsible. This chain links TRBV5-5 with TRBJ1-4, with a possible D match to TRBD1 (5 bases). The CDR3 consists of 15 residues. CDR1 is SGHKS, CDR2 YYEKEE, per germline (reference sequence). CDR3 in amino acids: CASSLRGPTSEKLFF. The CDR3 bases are TGTGCCAGCAGTCTGCGGGGCCCTACTAGTGAAAAACTGTTTTTT.

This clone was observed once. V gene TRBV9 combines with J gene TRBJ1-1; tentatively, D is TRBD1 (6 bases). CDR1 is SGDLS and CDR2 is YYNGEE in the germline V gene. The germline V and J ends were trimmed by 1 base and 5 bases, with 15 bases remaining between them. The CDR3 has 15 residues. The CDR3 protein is CASSVTDTRGTEAFF. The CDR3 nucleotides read TGTGCCAGCAGCGTAACAGATACTAGGGGGACTGAAGCTTTCTTT.

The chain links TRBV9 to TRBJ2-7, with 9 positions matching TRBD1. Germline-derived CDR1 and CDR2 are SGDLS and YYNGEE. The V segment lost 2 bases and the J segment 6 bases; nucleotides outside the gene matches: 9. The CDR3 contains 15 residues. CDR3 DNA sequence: TGTGCCAGCAGCGTCAGCCCGGGACAGGGAGTCGAGCAGTACTTC. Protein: CASSVSPGQGVEQYF.

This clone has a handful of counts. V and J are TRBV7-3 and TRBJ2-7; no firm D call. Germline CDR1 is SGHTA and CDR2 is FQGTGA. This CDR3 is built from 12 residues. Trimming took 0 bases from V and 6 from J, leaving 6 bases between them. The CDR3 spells CASSLTGGEQYF. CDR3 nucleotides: TGTGCCAGCAGCTTAACTGGCGGCGAGCAGTACTTC.

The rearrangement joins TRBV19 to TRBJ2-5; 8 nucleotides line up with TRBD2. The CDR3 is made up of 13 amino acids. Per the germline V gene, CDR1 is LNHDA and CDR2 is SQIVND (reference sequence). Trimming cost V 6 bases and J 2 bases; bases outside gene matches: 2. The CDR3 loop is CASRLADQETQYF. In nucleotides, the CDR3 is TGTGCCAGTAGACTAGCGGATCAAGAGACCCAGTACTTC.

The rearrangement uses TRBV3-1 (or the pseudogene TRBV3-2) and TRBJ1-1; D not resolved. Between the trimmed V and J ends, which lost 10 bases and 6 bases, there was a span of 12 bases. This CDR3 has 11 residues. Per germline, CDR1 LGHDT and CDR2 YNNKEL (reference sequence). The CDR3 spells CATRHQAEAFF. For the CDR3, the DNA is TGTGCCACCCGACATCAGGCTGAAGCTTTCTTT.

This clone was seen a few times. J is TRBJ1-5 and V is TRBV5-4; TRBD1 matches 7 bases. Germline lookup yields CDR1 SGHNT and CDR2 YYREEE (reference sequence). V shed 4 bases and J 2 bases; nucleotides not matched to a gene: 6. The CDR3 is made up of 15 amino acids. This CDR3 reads CASSLKGGGNQPQHF. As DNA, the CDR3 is TGTGCCAGCAGCCTCAAAGGGGGCGGCAATCAGCCCCAGCATTTT. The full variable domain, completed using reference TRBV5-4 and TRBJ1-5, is ETGVTQSPTHLIKTRGQQVTLRCSSQSGHNTVSWYQQALGQGPQFIFQYYREEENGRGNFPPRFSGLQFPNYSSELNVNALELDDSALYLCASSLKGGGNQPQHFGDGTRLSIL.

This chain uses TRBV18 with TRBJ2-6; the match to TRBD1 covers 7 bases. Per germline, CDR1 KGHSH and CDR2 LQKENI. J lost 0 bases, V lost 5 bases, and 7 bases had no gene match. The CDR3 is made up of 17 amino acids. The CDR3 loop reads CASSARQGNSGANVLTF. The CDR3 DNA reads TGTGCCAGCTCAGCGAGACAGGGAAACTCTGGGGCCAACGTCCTGACTTTC.

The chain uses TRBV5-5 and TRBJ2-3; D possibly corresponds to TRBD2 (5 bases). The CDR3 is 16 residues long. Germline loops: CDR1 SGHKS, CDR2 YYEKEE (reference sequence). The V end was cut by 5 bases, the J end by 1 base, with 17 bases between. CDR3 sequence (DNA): TGTGCCAGCAGTTCCGTAGGACGGGGTGGCACAGATACGCAGTATTTT. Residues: CASSSVGRGGTDTQYF.

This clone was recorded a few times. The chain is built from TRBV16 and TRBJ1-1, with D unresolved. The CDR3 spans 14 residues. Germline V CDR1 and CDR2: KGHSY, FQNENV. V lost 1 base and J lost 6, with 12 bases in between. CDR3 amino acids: CASSQLSGTPEAFF. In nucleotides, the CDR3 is TGTGCCAGCAGCCAATTGAGCGGTACCCCTGAAGCTTTCTTT. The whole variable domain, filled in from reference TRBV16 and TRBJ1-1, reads GEEVAQTPKHLVRGEGQKAKLYCAPIKGHSYVFWYQQVLKNEFKFLISFQNENVFDETGMPKERFSAKCLPNSPCSLEIQATKLEDSAVYFCASSQLSGTPEAFFGQGTRLTVV.

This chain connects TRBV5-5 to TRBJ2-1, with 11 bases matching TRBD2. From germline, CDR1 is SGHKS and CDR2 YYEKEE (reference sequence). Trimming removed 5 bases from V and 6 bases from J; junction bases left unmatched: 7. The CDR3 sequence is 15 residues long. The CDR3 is CASSTSGGIFNEQFF. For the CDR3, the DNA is TGTGCCAGCAGTACTAGCGGGGGAATTTTCAATGAGCAGTTCTTC. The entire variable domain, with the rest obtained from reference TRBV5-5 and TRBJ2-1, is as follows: DAGVTQSPTHLIKTRGQQVTLRCSPISGHKSVSWYQQVLGQGPQFIFQYYEKEERGRGNFPDRFSARQFPNYSSELNVNALLLGDSALYLCASSTSGGIFNEQFFGPGTRLTVL.